This T cell receptor beta chain was sequenced in a study of blood T cells in healthy people across ages (dated by TCRdb to between 2014 and 2017). With regard to the full study: In model experiments, roughly one uniquely barcoded TCR beta cDNA molecule per two T cells was captured by template switching. The donors were divided into four age groups: young (average around 16 years), middle-aged (about 39), aged (roughly 60) and long-lived (about 79). Using deep sequencing normalized with unique cDNA molecular identifiers, the study measured how TCR beta repertoire diversity changes with age. Donors of different ages were randomly distributed across sequencing lanes to avoid experimental bias. For two donors (one aged 18 to 30 and one aged 80 or older), the study analyzed two additional independent replicas of 1 million unique cDNA reads from the same blood draw.

Donors were a few dozen systemically healthy Caucasian individuals from Russia aged about 6 to 100 years. Around 9.9 milliliters of peripheral blood were collected from each donor into EDTA-treated Vacutainer tubes. PBMCs were isolated by Ficoll-Paque density-gradient centrifugation, with at least 6.5 million obtained per sample. Total RNA was extracted from PBMCs with Trizol reagent, with at least 6 micrograms obtained per sample. For every donor, an aliquot of PBMCs went through flow cytometry to measure the percentages of naive CD45RAhigh/CD27high T cells. The library was made by 5' RACE. These reads were obtained on an Illumina HiSeq 2500. A second about 7 to 12 cycle PCR used a sample-barcoded 5' primer and a J-beta primer mix. A unique molecular identifier was introduced onto each TCR beta cDNA molecule by a template-switch 5' adaptor carrying 12 random nucleotides. Each sample yielded at least 2.5 million CDR3-containing paired-end reads. First-strand cDNA synthesis was performed from all RNA using the Mint cDNA synthesis kit, with priming by a TRBC-specific oligonucleotide. All cDNA was treated with uracil-DNA glycosylase and then went through a first 18-cycle PCR with the universal primers M1SS and BC2_uni_R. On the authors' methods: For normalization, 1 million high-quality reads, each with a distinct molecular identifier, were randomly selected from each sample. Instead of being binned into consensus sequences, reads with shared molecular identifiers were discarded. MiTCR, set to a Q25 quality threshold and the strictest error-elimination algorithm, was used for CDR3 identification, clonotype clustering and error correction. A nonparametric unseen species model with Euler transformation was used to estimate a lower bound on total TCR beta diversity. TCRdb redid the processing of the public reads, applying fastp at Q25 and MiXCR, and retained in-frame beta chains. All rows with the same CDR3 protein become a single entry with the most common DNA and genes. TCRdb's processing, not the authors', yielded these V and J calls. The sample table lists more than 800,000 distinct CDR3 sequences, under 30% of them with a count of one. About 18% of the sample is held by the ten biggest clonotypes.

A word on this clonotype: Its antigen remains undetermined. Per-nucleotide qualities are absent, and no much larger clonotype sits a single base away.

The CDR3 runs 14 residues from the cysteine to the phenylalanine. Only the CDR3 DNA stays, 42 bases, in frame from base 1. The CDR1 and CDR2 encoded by the germline V gene (reference sequence) are LGHDT and YNNKEL. The junction shows trimming of 6 bases on V and 4 bases on J, and the gene matches do not reach 8 bases of it. Overall results and qualifications from the work: Because profiling used bulk unsorted PBMCs, naive and antigen-experienced compartments could not be compared conclusively. Estimates of total diversity based on one million sequenced T cells were regarded as lower bounds and as underestimates. Donor CMV infection status was unknown, potentially confounding age-related changes in expanded clonotypes. The long-lived group showed more naive CD4+ T cells, fewer expanded clones and increased TCR diversity than the aged group, suggesting age selection. There was a strong correlation between observed TCR beta diversity and the percentage of naive T cells measured by flow cytometry. Observed TCR beta diversity per million T cells fell roughly linearly with age, and a significant reduction was already apparent by age roughly 41.

The chain was built from TRBV3-1 and TRBJ1-1; 7 bases in the junction line up with TRBD1. The receptor's source is a woman of 80 years or more in good health. Input material: blood. The DNA reads TGTGCCAGCAGGACCTCAGGGGGGCCCACTGAAGCTTTCTTT. The translation is CASRTSGGPTEAFF.